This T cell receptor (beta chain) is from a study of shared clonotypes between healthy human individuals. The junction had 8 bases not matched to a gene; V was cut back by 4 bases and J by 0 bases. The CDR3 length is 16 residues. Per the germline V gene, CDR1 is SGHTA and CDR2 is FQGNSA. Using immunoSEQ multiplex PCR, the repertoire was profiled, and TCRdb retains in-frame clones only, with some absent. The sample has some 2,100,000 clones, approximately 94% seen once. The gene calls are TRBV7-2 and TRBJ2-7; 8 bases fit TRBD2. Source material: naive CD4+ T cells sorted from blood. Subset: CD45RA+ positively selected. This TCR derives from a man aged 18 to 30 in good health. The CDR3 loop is CASSSSSGTSSYEQYF. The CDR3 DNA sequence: TGTGCCAGCAGCTCTTCCTCCGGGACTAGCTCCTACGAGCAGTACTTC.